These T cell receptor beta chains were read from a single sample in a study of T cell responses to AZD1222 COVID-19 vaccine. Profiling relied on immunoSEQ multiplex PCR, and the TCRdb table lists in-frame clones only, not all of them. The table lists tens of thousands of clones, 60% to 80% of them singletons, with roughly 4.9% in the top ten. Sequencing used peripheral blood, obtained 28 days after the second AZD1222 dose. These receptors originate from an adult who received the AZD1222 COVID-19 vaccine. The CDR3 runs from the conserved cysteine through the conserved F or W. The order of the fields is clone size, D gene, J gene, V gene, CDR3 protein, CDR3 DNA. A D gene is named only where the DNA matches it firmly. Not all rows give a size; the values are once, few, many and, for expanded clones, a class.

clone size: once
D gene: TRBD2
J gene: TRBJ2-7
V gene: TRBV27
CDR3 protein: CASIKRGPRSYEQYF
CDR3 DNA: TGTGCCAGCATTAAGCGGGGGCCCAGATCCTACGAGCAGTACTTC

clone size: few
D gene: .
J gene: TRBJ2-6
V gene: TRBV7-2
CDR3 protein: CASSLGNSGANVLTF
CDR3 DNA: TGTGCCAGCAGCTTAGGGAACTCTGGGGCCAACGTCCTGACTTTC

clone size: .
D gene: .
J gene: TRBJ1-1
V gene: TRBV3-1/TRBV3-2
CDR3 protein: CASSLTGNTEAFF
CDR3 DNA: TGTGCCAGCAGCCTCACAGGGAACACTGAAGCTTTCTTT

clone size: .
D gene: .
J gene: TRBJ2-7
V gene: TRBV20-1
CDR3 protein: CSAGEVYEQYF
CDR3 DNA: TGCAGTGCTGGGGAGGTCTACGAGCAGTACTTC

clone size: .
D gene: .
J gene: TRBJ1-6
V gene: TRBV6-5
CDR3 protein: CASRLDNSYNSPLHF
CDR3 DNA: TGTGCCAGCAGATTGGACAACTCCTATAATTCACCCCTCCACTTT

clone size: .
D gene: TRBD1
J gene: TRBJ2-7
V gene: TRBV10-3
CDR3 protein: CAISGTGIGEQYF
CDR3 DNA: TGTGCCATCAGTGGGACAGGGATCGGCGAGCAGTACTTC

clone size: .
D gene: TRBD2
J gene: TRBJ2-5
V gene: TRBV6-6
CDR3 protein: CASSLPAGGGETQYF
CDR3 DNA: TGTGCCAGCAGTCTCCCAGCGGGGGGCGGAGAGACCCAGTACTTC

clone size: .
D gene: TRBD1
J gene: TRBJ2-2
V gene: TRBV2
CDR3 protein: CASRTGVNTGELFF
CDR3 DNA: TGTGCCAGCCGGACAGGCGTAAACACCGGGGAGCTGTTTTTT

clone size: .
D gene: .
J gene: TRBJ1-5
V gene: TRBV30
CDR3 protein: CAWSPGSVQPQHF
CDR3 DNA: TGTGCCTGGAGTCCAGGGAGTGTTCAGCCCCAGCATTTT

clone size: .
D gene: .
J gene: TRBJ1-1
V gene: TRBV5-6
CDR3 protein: CASSFRSRGEMNTEAFF
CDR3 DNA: TGTGCCAGCAGTTTTCGGAGCAGGGGTGAGATGAACACTGAAGCTTTCTTT

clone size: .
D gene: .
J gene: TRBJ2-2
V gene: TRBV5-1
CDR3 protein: CATTRQGDTGELFF
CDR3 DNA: TGCGCCACTACACGGCAAGGGGACACCGGGGAGCTGTTTTTT

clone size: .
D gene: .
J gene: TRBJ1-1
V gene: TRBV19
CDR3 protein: CASSADRKLNTEAFF
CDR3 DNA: TGTGCCAGTAGTGCAGACAGAAAATTGAACACTGAAGCTTTCTTT

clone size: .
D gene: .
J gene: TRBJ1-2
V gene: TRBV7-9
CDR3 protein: CASSLAPGNYGYTF
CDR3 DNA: TGTGCCAGCAGCTTAGCCCCAGGGAACTATGGCTACACCTTC

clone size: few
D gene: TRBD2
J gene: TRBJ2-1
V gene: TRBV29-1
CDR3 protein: CSVTRTSGGLMDEQFF
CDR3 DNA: TGCAGCGTCACCCGAACTAGCGGGGGCCTTATGGATGAGCAGTTCTTC

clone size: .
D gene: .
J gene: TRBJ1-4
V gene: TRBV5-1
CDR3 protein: CASSSEANEKLFF
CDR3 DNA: TGCGCCAGCAGCTCGGAGGCTAATGAAAAACTGTTTTTT

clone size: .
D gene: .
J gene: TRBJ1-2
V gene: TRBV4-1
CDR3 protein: CASSQDRKDYGYTF
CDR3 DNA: TGCGCCAGCAGCCAAGACAGAAAGGACTATGGCTACACCTTC

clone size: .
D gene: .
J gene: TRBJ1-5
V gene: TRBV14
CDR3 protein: CASSQAPTESNQPQHF
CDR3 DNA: TGTGCCAGCAGCCAAGCTCCGACAGAAAGCAATCAGCCCCAGCATTTT